The T cell receptor beta chain under discussion was sequenced for a study of a mutant IDH1 vaccine in newly diagnosed glioma. About the study: There were 62.5% males and approximately 38% females among treated patients, whose mean age was 40.4 years. The earlier regimen, radiotherapy, temozolomide, or both, was most often both. Whole-study findings and limits: Among patients, 90% to 95% showed immune responses induced by the vaccine.

Data came from immunoSEQ multiplex PCR; TCRdb stores just in-frame clones and leaves some out. The sample has about 82,000 clones, roughly 85% seen once. On this clone: What it binds is not known.

The CDR3 length is 14 residues. Germline V gives CDR1 MDHEN, CDR2 SYDVKM. The V end was cut by 5 bases, the J end by 2 bases, with 12 bases between. Time point meaning: week 23, last vaccination. Each dose delivered 300 ug of mutant IDH1 20-mer peptide subcutaneously with imiquimod. The sample was PBMCs, taken from a glioma patient whose treatment included an IDH1 peptide vaccine. The chain is built from TRBV28 and TRBJ1-2; the D is unclear. The sequence was obtained from a man younger than 45 with glioma. Some clones in this sample may be carry-over from other donors' samples. The CDR3 spells CASSPRTDNYGYTF. The CDR3 DNA reads TGTGCCAGCAGTCCCCGGACGGACAACTATGGCTACACCTTC.